This T cell receptor (beta chain) was sequenced during a study of CD8 T cells in ankylosing spondylitis. Study-wide results and caveats: The authors reported significant enrichment of disease-linked clones in matched ankylosing spondylitis synovial fluid.

This clonotype came up a few times. The antigen is unknown. Making the TCR beta libraries involved quantitative 5'-RACE with molecular barcodes. TCRdb ran MiXCR on the 5' RACE reads and lists one entry per CDR3 protein. The sample consists of some 200,000 distinct CDR3 sequences, roughly 13% of them appearing once. Trimming stripped 3 bases from V and 5 bases from J, with 11 bases between. CDR1 and CDR2 from the germline V gene are MNHEY and SMNVEV (reference sequence). This CDR3 is 13 amino acids long. This sequence joins TRBV27 and TRBJ2-7; D ambiguous. Sequencing used blood, either unsorted or a sorted T cell fraction (not recorded which). The receptor comes from a male donor with ankylosing spondylitis or in good health (not recorded which). The CDR3 region is CASSLGSPHEQYF. The CDR3 DNA is TGTGCCAGCAGTTTGGGCTCTCCCCACGAGCAGTACTTC.